These 5 T cell receptor beta chains were sequenced from one sample in a study of beta chain features in type 1 diabetes. Overall study findings and caveats: Moderately but significantly shorter TCRB CDR3s were found in Type 1 diabetes patients in all four CD4+ subsets.

TCRB transcripts that were expressed got sequenced, as all of the isolated RNA had been reverse transcribed. Sequenced by immunoSEQ multiplex PCR; TCRdb stores in-frame clones only, minus some. The profile shows under 300,000 clones, around 15% of them singletons. For these receptors, no antigen is known. Source material: naive CD4+ T cells from blood. Receptors originate from a man younger than 45 with type 1 diabetes.

This clone has just a few counts. This sequence joins TRBV9 and TRBJ2-2; D is ambiguous. There are 14 residues in the CDR3. V shed 2 bases and J shed 3 bases, with 8 bases lying between them. CDR1 and CDR2 (germline): SGDLS, YYNGEE. Written as DNA, the CDR3 is TGTGCCAGCAGCGTGCAAAGTGACACCGGGGAGCTGTTTTTT. As protein: CASSVQSDTGELFF. The complete variable domain, with remaining parts taken from reference TRBV9 and TRBJ2-2, reads DSGVTQTPKHLITATGQRVTLRCSPRSGDLSVYWYQQSLDQGLQFLIQYYNGEERAKGNILERFSAQQFPDLHSELNLSSLELGDSALYFCASSVQSDTGELFFGEGSRLTVL.

This clone was seen a handful of times. V and J are TRBV7-2 and TRBJ2-6, with 8 bases identical to TRBD2. The germline V gene has CDR1 SGHTA and CDR2 FQGNSA. This CDR3 region has 18 residues. V lost 4 bases, J lost 0 bases, and 8 bases stayed unmatched. The DNA of the CDR3 is TGTGCCAGCAGCTCCCCCCTCGGGAGGGACTCTGGGGCCAACGTCCTGACTTTC. It codes for CASSSPLGRDSGANVLTF.

The chain employs TRBV29-1 and TRBJ2-3; 14 bases map to TRBD2. Germline-derived CDR1 and CDR2 are SQVTM and ANQGSEA. The CDR3 consists of 14 residues. With 5 bases clipped from V and 6 bases from J, the junction kept 4 bases outside the gene matches. In nucleotides, the CDR3 is TGCAGCGTTCGACTAGCGGGAGGGCGGGATACGCAGTATTTT. Translating it yields CSVRLAGGRDTQYF.

The chain carries TRBV7-6 and TRBJ1-2; D is undetermined. CDR1 is SGHVS and CDR2 is FNYEAQ in the germline V gene. V lost 3 bases to trimming and J lost 1 base, with 3 bases between them. The CDR3 loop spans 12 amino acids. CDR3 protein: CASSFDNYGYTF. CDR3 DNA: TGTGCCAGCAGCTTCGATAACTATGGCTACACCTTC. Based on the CDR3 plus reference TRBV7-6 and TRBJ1-2, the full variable domain is GAGVSQSPRYKVTKRGQDVALRCDPISGHVSLYWYRQALGQGPEFLTYFNYEAQQDKSGLPNDRFSAERPEGSISTLTIQRTEQRDSAMYRCASSFDNYGYTFGSGTRLTVV.

J is TRBJ2-7 and V is TRBV28; D might be TRBD1 (6 bases). In germline, CDR1 is MDHEN, CDR2 SYDVKM. V gave up 8 bases and J gave up 2 bases, with 10 bases separating them. The CDR3 length is 12 residues. CDR3 bases: TGTGCCAGCTCGGACAGAGCCTACGAGCAGTACTTC. Its protein product is CASSDRAYEQYF.